Listed here are 30 T cell receptor beta chains from one sample, sequenced in a study of blood T cell repertoires in COVID-19. The protocol was immunoSEQ multiplex PCR, while the TCRdb copy is restricted to in-frame clones and leaves out a portion. This table has roughly 83,000 clones, around 86% appearing once. Sequenced: peripheral blood. The receptors stem from a man at least 80 years old with active or convalescent COVID-19.

This chain uses TRBV28 with TRBJ2-5, with no clear D. The CDR3 extends over 20 amino acids. V lost 8 bases and J lost 0, with 31 bases in between. Germline lookup yields CDR1 MDHEN and CDR2 SYDVKM. CDR3 sequence (DNA): TGTGCCAGCCCCGTTCCCCCTGGCAGGAAGCCTGTCCTCTACCAAGAGACCCAGTACTTC. Its translation is CASPVPPGRKPVLYQETQYF.

V usage is TRBV21-1 and J usage is TRBJ1-1. TRBV21-1 is an annotated pseudogene. The CDR3 length is 17 residues. The CDR3 region is CASSKASNPERVTEAFF. The CDR3 region has the DNA TGTGCCAGCAGCAAAGCGAGTAACCCCGAGAGGGTCACTGAAGCTTTCTTT.

This chain joins TRBV15 and TRBJ2-5; 8 bases line up with TRBD1. With 2 bases clipped from V and 1 base from J, the junction kept 3 bases outside the gene matches. This CDR3 has 15 residues. In germline, CDR1 is LNHNV, CDR2 YYDKDF (reference sequence). CDR3 nucleotide sequence: TGTGCCACCAGCAGATTTGGACAGGGCCAAGAGACCCAGTACTTC. As protein: CATSRFGQGQETQYF. Full variable domain (rest looked up from reference TRBV15 and TRBJ2-5): DAMVIQNPRYQVTQFGKPVTLSCSQTLNHNVMYWYQQKSSQAPKLLFHYYDKDFNNEADTPDNFQSRRPNTSFCFLDIRSPGLGDTAMYLCATSRFGQGQETQYFGPGTRLLVL.

This clone was observed a single time. The chain links TRBV5-1 to TRBJ2-2; TRBD2 matches 11 bases. Germline V lookup: CDR1 SGHRS, CDR2 YFSETQ. J gave up 6 bases and V 3 bases, and 10 bases lay outside the gene matches. The CDR3 has 17 residues. In nucleotides, the CDR3 is TGCGCCAGCAGCTGGGGGAAACTAGCGGGAGCTTCCGGGGAGCTGTTTTTT. Translated, it gives CASSWGKLAGASGELFF.

The chain links TRBV5-4 to TRBJ1-3, with D tentatively TRBD1 (6 bases). The V gene's germline CDR1 is SGHNT and CDR2 YYREEE (reference sequence). Trimming removed 2 bases at V and 2 bases at J, with 14 bases between. This CDR3 has 16 residues. The CDR3 is CASSFPGDSAGNTIYF. The CDR3 coding sequence is TGTGCCAGCAGCTTCCCAGGGGATTCGGCTGGAAACACCATATATTTT.

The chain combines TRBV11-2 with TRBJ1-2; D uncertain. This CDR3 has 14 amino acids. V lost 1 base, J lost 3 bases, and 9 bases lay in between. Germline V gene data show CDR1 as SGHAT and CDR2 as FQNNGV. The CDR3 spells CASSLGSRHYGYTF. CDR3 nucleotide sequence: TGTGCCAGCAGCTTAGGGTCGAGGCACTATGGCTACACCTTC.

V usage is TRBV27 and J usage is TRBJ1-2; TRBD1 aligns across 7 bases. V dropped 3 bases and J dropped 4; count of bases not matched to a gene: 8. The CDR3 has 15 amino acids. The V gene's germline CDR1 is MNHEY and CDR2 SMNVEV (reference sequence). CDR3 sequence: CASSLSLDRVYGYTF. The CDR3, as DNA: TGTGCCAGCAGTTTGTCTTTAGACAGGGTCTATGGCTACACCTTC.

The chain uses TRBV5-1 and TRBJ2-3; 7 bases are shared with TRBD2. The CDR3 is 16 residues long. The germline V gene encodes CDR1 SGHRS and CDR2 YFSETQ. V trimming: 0 bases; J trimming: 5 bases; junction bases outside the gene matches: 9. In DNA, the CDR3 is TGCGCCAGCAGCTTGGCCCTGCAGGGCGGGGGAGATACGCAGTATTTT. Protein sequence: CASSLALQGGGDTQYF.

The chain combines TRBV7-9 with TRBJ1-2; 8 bases map to TRBD1. After removal of 8 bases from V and 7 bases from J, the junction contained 18 bases not matched to a gene. This CDR3 contains 16 residues. In germline, CDR1 is SEHNR, CDR2 FQNEAQ (reference sequence). The CDR3 spells CASADPRQGTESGYTF. The DNA for the CDR3 is TGTGCCAGCGCCGACCCCCGACAGGGGACCGAGAGTGGCTACACCTTC.

V gene TRBV20-1 combines with J gene TRBJ2-1, with TRBD2 matching over 9 bases. The V and J ends lost 3 bases and 6 bases, in that order; junction bases with no gene match: 9. Per germline, CDR1 DFQATT and CDR2 SNEGSKA (reference sequence). The CDR3 totals 15 residues. The CDR3 DNA follows: TGCAGTGCTAGTCGTGGGACTAGCATCGTCAATGAGCAGTTCTTC. The encoded protein is CSASRGTSIVNEQFF.

For this clone: Germline is not matched at one junction end, which may reflect a read error. The rearrangement uses TRBV7-7 and TRBJ2-5; TRBD1 agrees at 11 bases. Germline lookup yields CDR1 SSHAT and CDR2 FNYEAQ (reference sequence). CDR3 length: 15 amino acids. The CDR3 region is CASKPGQGVGETQYF. The DNA for the CDR3 is TGTGCTAGCAAACCGGGACAGGGGGTCGGGGAGACCCAGTACTTC.

The V and J genes are TRBV7-2 and TRBJ1-3; D not certain. The V end was cut by 3 bases, the J end by 7 bases, with 7 bases between. The germline gives CDR1 SGHTA, CDR2 FQGNSA. The length of the CDR3 is 12 residues. CDR3 sequence reads: CASSLTLNTIYF. The CDR3 DNA follows: TGTGCCAGCAGCTTGACACTTAACACCATATATTTT.

V usage is TRBV7-2 and J usage is TRBJ2-5, with D possibly TRBD2 on 5 matching bases. The CDR3 runs to 14 residues. CDR1 is SGHTA, CDR2 FQGNSA, per germline. Trimming removed 5 bases at V and 2 bases at J, with 12 bases between. CDR3 sequence reads: CASSPPAVQETQYF. DNA of the CDR3: TGTGCCAGCAGCCCCCCAGCGGTGCAAGAGACCCAGTACTTC.

The V call is TRBV27, the J call TRBJ2-1, with TRBD1 as a possible D gene (6 bases). This CDR3 region has 14 residues. V was clipped by 3 bases and J by 7 bases, with 13 bases between them. Germline V gene data show CDR1 as MNHEY and CDR2 as SMNVEV (reference sequence). CDR3 sequence reads: CASSFTGRRNEQFF. Written as DNA, the CDR3 is TGTGCCAGCAGTTTTACAGGGAGAAGGAATGAGCAGTTCTTC.

The V and J genes are TRBV19 and TRBJ2-1; TRBD2 matches at 9 bases. V dropped 3 bases and J dropped 3; count of bases not matched to a gene: 12. The CDR3 is made up of 18 amino acids. Germline loops: CDR1 LNHDA, CDR2 SQIVND (reference sequence). The CDR3 spells CASSIGPLRTSVYNEQFF. The CDR3 DNA is TGTGCCAGTAGTATCGGGCCCCTAAGGACTAGCGTCTACAATGAGCAGTTCTTC.

The chain is built from TRBV7-2 and TRBJ2-2, with 7 nucleotides matching TRBD2. There are 16 residues in the CDR3. After removal of 5 bases from V and 2 bases from J, the junction contained 8 bases not matched to a gene. CDR1 and CDR2 from the germline V gene are SGHTA and FQGNSA. CDR3 bases: TGTGCCAGCAGCGCCTCCGGGACTACTAACACCGGGGAGCTGTTTTTT. This translates into CASSASGTTNTGELFF.

This sequence joins TRBV5-5 and TRBJ2-7; no firm D call. Germline V CDR1 and CDR2: SGHKS, YYEKEE (reference sequence). Trimming stripped 4 bases from V and 2 bases from J, with 10 bases between. The CDR3 consists of 13 residues. CDR3 region: CASSPPPAYEQYV. The DNA for the CDR3 is TGTGCCAGCAGCCCCCCCCCGGCCTACGAGCAGTACGTC.

The J gene is TRBJ1-2, the V gene TRBV6-5; 9 bases line up with TRBD1. CDR1 and CDR2 from the germline V gene are MNHEY and SVGAGI. The V and J ends lost 8 bases and 13 bases, in that order; junction bases with no gene match: 11. CDR3 length: 12 amino acids. CDR3 in amino acids: CASWGQGKFSTF. The CDR3 nucleotides are TGTGCCAGCTGGGGACAGGGAAAATTTAGCACCTTC.

The chain couples TRBV19 to TRBJ1-2; 9 bases are a match to TRBD1. V shed 10 bases and J 6 bases; nucleotides not matched to a gene: 9. Germline V gene data show CDR1 as LNHDA and CDR2 as SQIVND (reference sequence). The CDR3 contains 13 residues. The CDR3 loop is CATHRGRRDGYTF. CDR3 sequence (DNA): TGTGCCACACACAGGGGGCGGAGAGATGGCTACACCTTC. Filled out from reference TRBV19 and TRBJ1-2, the complete variable domain reads DGGITQSPKYLFRKEGQNVTLSCEQNLNHDAMYWYRQDPGQGLRLIYYSQIVNDFQKGDIAEGYSVSREKKESFPLTVTSAQKNPTAFYLCATHRGRRDGYTFGSGTRLTVV.

This chain uses TRBV5-1 with TRBJ2-3; 11 bases are a match to TRBD2. V shed 4 bases, J shed 3 bases, and the junction held 10 bases outside the gene matches. Germline lookup yields CDR1 SGHRS and CDR2 YFSETQ. The CDR3 loop spans 17 amino acids. CDR3 protein: CASSPVVAGGRTDTQYF. Here the CDR3 DNA reads TGCGCCAGCAGCCCGGTGGTAGCGGGGGGGCGTACAGATACGCAGTATTTT.

V is TRBV10-3 and J is TRBJ2-1; TRBD1 is a possible D gene (5 bases). This CDR3 spans 13 amino acids. Germline CDR1 ENHRY, CDR2 SYGVKD. Trimming pared 2 bases from V and 8 bases from J, leaving 10 bases between. This CDR3 is CAISEGAWDEQFF. CDR3 in DNA: TGTGCCATCAGTGAGGGGGCCTGGGATGAGCAGTTCTTC.

This clone was recorded a few times. This chain joins TRBV6-6 and TRBJ1-5; maybe TRBD1 (6 bases). CDR1 is MNHNY and CDR2 is SVGAGI in the germline V gene (reference sequence). The CDR3 is 14 residues long. Trimming stripped 5 bases from V and 3 bases from J, with 11 bases between. The CDR3 coding sequence is TGTGCCAGCAGTGGCGGACAGCTCAATCAGCCCCAGCATTTT. Amino acids: CASSGGQLNQPQHF.

In its sample, this clone was seen once. The chain joins TRBV24-1 to TRBJ1-1, with D hard to call. V lost 8 bases and J lost 1, with 10 bases in between. This CDR3 is 13 amino acids long. Germline values: CDR1 KGHDR, CDR2 SFDVKD. The CDR3 reads CATTGEGNTEAFF. The DNA for the CDR3 is TGTGCCACCACCGGAGAGGGGAACACTGAAGCTTTCTTT.

This sequence joins TRBV5-5 and TRBJ1-4, with a tentative D call TRBD1 (5 bases). Looked up from germline, CDR1 is SGHKS and CDR2 is YYEKEE (reference sequence). CDR3 length equals 14 residues. Deletions cut 0 bases from V and 7 bases from J, with 10 bases between. The CDR3 sequence: CASSLGTGGEKLFF. CDR3 coding DNA: TGTGCCAGCAGCTTGGGTACCGGGGGTGAAAAACTGTTTTTT.

V is TRBV19 and J is TRBJ2-2; 10 bases line up with TRBD1. In germline, CDR1 is LNHDA, CDR2 SQIVND (reference sequence). The CDR3 has 15 amino acids. Germline trimming cut 5 bases from V and 3 bases from J; bases unmatched to any gene: 3. The CDR3 DNA is TGTGCCAGTAGTCCCGGGACAGGGGACACCGGGGAGCTGTTTTTT. Amino acids: CASSPGTGDTGELFF.

CDR3 nucleotides: TGTGCCAGCAGCCAAGACGGACATGGTACCACTGAAGCTTTCTTT. Translated, it gives CASSQDGHGTTEAFF. This rearrangement joins TRBV4-2 to TRBJ1-1; D might be TRBD1 (5 bases). The CDR3 is 15 amino acids. V was clipped by 0 bases and J by 4 bases, with 12 bases between them. Germline V CDR1 and CDR2: LGHNA, YNFKEQ.

The chain uses TRBV3-1 (or the pseudogene TRBV3-2) and TRBJ2-1; the match to TRBD2 covers 12 bases. This CDR3 has 14 residues. Germline V gives CDR1 LGHDT, CDR2 YNNKEL (reference sequence). After removal of 4 bases from V and 9 bases from J, the junction contained 4 bases not matched to a gene. CDR3 protein: CASSLGLAGREQFF. CDR3 bases: TGTGCCAGCAGCCTCGGACTAGCGGGACGTGAGCAGTTCTTC.

The chain's CDR3 is CASSPWRTAYGYTF. The CDR3 DNA reads as TGTGCCAGCAGCCCGTGGCGGACTGCCTATGGCTACACCTTC. The chain recombines TRBV7-9 with TRBJ1-2; unclear D gene. V was shortened by 5 bases and J by 4 bases, with 14 bases between the two germline ends. This CDR3 contains 14 residues. Germline values: CDR1 SEHNR, CDR2 FQNEAQ (reference sequence).

The chain links TRBV18 to TRBJ2-1; D perhaps matches TRBD2 (6 bases). V was shortened by 2 bases and J by 1 base, with 15 bases between the two germline ends. CDR3 length equals 17 residues. The germline V gene has CDR1 KGHSH and CDR2 LQKENI. The CDR3 bases are TGTGCCAGCTCACCAACTAGGAGGGAACTTTCCTACAATGAGCAGTTCTTC. Translated, it gives CASSPTRRELSYNEQFF.

This chain links TRBV11-3 with TRBJ2-2; 10 bases fit TRBD2. V lost 5 bases, J lost 7 bases, and 7 bases stayed unmatched. The CDR3 has 15 residues. Germline CDR1 reads SGHNT; CDR2 reads YENEEA. CDR3: CASSGSGGSSGELFF. In DNA, the CDR3 is TGTGCCAGCAGCGGTAGCGGGGGGTCTAGCGGGGAGCTGTTTTTT.